This T cell receptor (beta chain) was documented in a study of cytomegalovirus exposure and HLA in healthy donors. General study results and limits: Some TCR beta chains (more than 150 of them) were listed as cytomegalovirus-associated.

Points on this clone: Its antigen is unknown.

The CDR3 is made up of 15 amino acids. Deletions cut 0 bases from V and 3 bases from J, with 8 bases between. CDR1 is LGHNA, CDR2 YSLEER, per germline. PCR amplification relied on 60 Vbeta primers (plus 13 Jbeta primers). TCRdb's table, derived via immunoSEQ multiplex PCR, lists solely in-frame clones and lacks some. This table has about 130,000 clones, roughly 73% appearing once. The source material was PBMCs. The clonotype originates from a male donor in good health and CMV-seronegative. V is TRBV4-3 and J is TRBJ2-2; D remains unclear. CDR3 amino acids: CASSQDPRDTGELFF. The CDR3 nucleotides read TGCGCCAGCAGCCAAGATCCTCGAGACACCGGGGAGCTGTTTTTT.